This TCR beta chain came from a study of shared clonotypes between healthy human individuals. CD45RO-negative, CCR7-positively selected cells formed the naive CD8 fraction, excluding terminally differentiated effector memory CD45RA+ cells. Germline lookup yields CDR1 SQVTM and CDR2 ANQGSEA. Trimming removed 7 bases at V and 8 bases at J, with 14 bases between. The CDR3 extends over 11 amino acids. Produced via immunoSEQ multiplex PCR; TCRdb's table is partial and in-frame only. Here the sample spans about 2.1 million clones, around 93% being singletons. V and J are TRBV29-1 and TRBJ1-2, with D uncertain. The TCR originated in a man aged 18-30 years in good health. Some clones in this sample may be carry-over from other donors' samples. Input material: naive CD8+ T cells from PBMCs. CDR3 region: CSARNADGYTF. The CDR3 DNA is TGCAGCGCTCGAAATGCGGACGGCTACACCTTC.